The sequence of this T cell receptor (beta chain) was determined in a study of shared clonotypes between healthy human individuals. Turning to the study itself: The donors, two women and three men, were aged 18 to 49.

Genomic DNA per cell subset filled all wells of several immunoSEQ plates. Clones were sequenced by immunoSEQ multiplex PCR, and TCRdb holds only the in-frame ones, with some missing. The sample carries some 740,000 clones, 85% to 95% recorded once. The CDR3 is 21 amino acids. Germline V gene lookup returns CDR1 GTSNPN and CDR2 SVGIG (reference sequence). The V and J ends lost 1 base and 4 bases, in that order; junction bases with no gene match: 22. Naive CD8 cells, CD45RO-negative and positively selected for CCR7, excluded terminally differentiated effector memory CD45RA+ cells. The donors were adults (healthy and HIV-negative) with no recent acute infections or vaccinations.

The sample comprised naive CD8+ T cells sorted from blood. The chain recombines TRBV30 with TRBJ2-2, with 9 nucleotides matching TRBD2. This clonotype was obtained from a man aged 25-45 years in good health. CDR3 sequence: CAWSDGVEWGTSLTFTGELFF. DNA for the CDR3: TGTGCCTGGAGTGATGGGGTGGAGTGGGGGACTAGCCTTACCTTCACCGGGGAGCTGTTTTTT. The variable domain in full, completed from reference TRBV30 and TRBJ2-2, reads SQTIHQWPATLVQPVGSPLSLECTVEGTSNPNLYWYRQAAGRGLQLLFYSVGIGQISSEVPQNLSASRPQDRQFILSSKKLLLSDSGFYLCAWSDGVEWGTSLTFTGELFFGEGSRLTVL.